The clone carrying this T cell receptor beta chain appeared many times. The entry originates in a study of early T cells in non-severe SARS-CoV-2 infection. TCRdb redid the calling of the 5' RACE reads with MiXCR, one entry per CDR3 protein. There are around 75,000 distinct CDR3 sequences in the sample; 8.5% to 10% occur only once, and about 6.1% lies in the top ten. Sequencing was carried out using whole blood. This sequence was found in an adult who was a healthcare worker with PCR-confirmed SARS-CoV-2 infection or an uninfected control (not recorded which).

CDR3 sequence: CASSQGISGGLRDYEQYF. Here the CDR3 DNA reads TGTGCCAGCAGCCAAGGAATTAGCGGGGGCCTTCGGGACTACGAGCAGTACTTC. The chain links TRBV3-1 to TRBJ2-7; 9 bases align to TRBD2. Germline CDR1 is LGHDT and CDR2 is YNNKEL (reference sequence). J gave up 3 bases and V 1 base, and 13 bases lay outside the gene matches. The CDR3 runs to 18 residues.